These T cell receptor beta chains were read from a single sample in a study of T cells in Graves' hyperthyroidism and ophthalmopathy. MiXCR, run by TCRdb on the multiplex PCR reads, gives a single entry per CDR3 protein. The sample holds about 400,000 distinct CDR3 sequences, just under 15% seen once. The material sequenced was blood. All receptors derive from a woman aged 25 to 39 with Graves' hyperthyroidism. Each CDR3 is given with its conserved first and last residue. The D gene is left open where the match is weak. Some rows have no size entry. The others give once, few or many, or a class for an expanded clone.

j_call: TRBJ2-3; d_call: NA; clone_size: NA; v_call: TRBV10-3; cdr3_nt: TGTGCCATCAGTGAACAGGGGGGGATAGATACGCAGTATTTT; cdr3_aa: CAISEQGGIDTQYF
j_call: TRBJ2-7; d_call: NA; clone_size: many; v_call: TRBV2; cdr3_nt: TGTGCCAGCAGTCCGGTGGTAGCTCCGGCCTACGAGCAGTACTTC; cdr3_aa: CASSPVVAPAYEQYF
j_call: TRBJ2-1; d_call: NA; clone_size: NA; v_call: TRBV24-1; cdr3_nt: TGTGCCACCAGTGATGCCCACCTGTCCTACAATGAGCAGTTCTTC; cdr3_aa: CATSDAHLSYNEQFF
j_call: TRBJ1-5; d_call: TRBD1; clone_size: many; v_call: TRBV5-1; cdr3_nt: TGCGCCAGCAGCAAGACAGGGGATAACAATCAGCCCCAGCATTTT; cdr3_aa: CASSKTGDNNQPQHF
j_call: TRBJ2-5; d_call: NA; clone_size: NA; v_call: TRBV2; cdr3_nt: TGTGCCAGCAGGGGGTTTGGAGGGAAGCAAGAGACCCAGTACTTC; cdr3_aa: CASRGFGGKQETQYF
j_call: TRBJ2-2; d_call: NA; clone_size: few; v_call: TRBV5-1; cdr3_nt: TGCGCCAGCAGCGCTACGAACACCGGGGAGCTGTTTTTT; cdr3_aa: CASSATNTGELFF
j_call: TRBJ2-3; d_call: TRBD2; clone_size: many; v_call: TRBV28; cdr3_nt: TGTGCCAGCCAACCCCACAGCGGGAGAAGGTCTAGCACAGATACGCAGTATTTT; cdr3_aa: CASQPHSGRRSSTDTQYF
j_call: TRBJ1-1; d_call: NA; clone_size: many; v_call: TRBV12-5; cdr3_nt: TGTGCTAGTGGTCCTACAAACAGTGAAGCTTTCTTT; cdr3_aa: CASGPTNSEAFF
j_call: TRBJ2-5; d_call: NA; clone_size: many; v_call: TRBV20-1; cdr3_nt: TGCAGTGCTAGGGCGGGTTGGGAGACCCAGTACTTC; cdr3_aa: CSARAGWETQYF
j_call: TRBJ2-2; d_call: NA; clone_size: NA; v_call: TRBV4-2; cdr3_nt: TGTGCCAGCAGCCCAGGGTCGGGAAACACCGGGGAGCTGTTTTTT; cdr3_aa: CASSPGSGNTGELFF
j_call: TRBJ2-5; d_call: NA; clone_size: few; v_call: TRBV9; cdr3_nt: TGTGCCAGCAGCGTATCCGTCTACCAAGAGACCCAGTACTTC; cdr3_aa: CASSVSVYQETQYF
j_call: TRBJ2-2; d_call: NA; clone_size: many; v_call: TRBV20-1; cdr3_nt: TGCAGTGTGAATCGAGGGAACACCGGGGAGCTGTTTTTT; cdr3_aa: CSVNRGNTGELFF
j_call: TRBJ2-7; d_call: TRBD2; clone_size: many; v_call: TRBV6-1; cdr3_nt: TGTGCCAGCAGCTCCCCTTCTGGACTAGCGGGGGTGGGAAGGAGCTACGAGCAGTACTTC; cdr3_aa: CASSSPSGLAGVGRSYEQYF
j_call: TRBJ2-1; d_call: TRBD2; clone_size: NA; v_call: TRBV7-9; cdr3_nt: TGTGCCAGCAGCACAACCCGACTAGCGGGAGGGCGGTCCTACAATGAGCAGTTCTTC; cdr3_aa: CASSTTRLAGGRSYNEQFF
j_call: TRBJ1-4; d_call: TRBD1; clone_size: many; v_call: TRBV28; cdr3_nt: TGTGCCAGCAGAACGACAGGGGGGTCTTTGGAAAAACTGTTTTTT; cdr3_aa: CASRTTGGSLEKLFF
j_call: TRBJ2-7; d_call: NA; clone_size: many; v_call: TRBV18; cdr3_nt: TGTGCCAGCTCAACCCAGGGCTACGAGCAGTACTTC; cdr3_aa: CASSTQGYEQYF
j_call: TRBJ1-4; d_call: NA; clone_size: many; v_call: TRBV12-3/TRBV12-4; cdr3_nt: TGTGCCAGCAGTTCGGGGGACCAAAATGAAAAACTGTTTTTT; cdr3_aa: CASSSGDQNEKLFF
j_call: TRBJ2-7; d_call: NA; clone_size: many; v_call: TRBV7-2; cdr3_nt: TGTGCCAGCAGCTTAGGAGACAGGAGCTACGAGCAGTACTTC; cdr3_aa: CASSLGDRSYEQYF
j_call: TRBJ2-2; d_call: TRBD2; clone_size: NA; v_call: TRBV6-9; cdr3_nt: TGTGCCAGCAGTTACCGCCTAGCGGGAGTGGGGGAGCTGTTTTTT; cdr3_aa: CASSYRLAGVGELFF
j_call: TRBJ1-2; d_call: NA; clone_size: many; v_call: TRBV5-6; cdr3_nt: TGTGCCAGCAGCTTGGTCGGTCCTAACTATGGCTACACCTTC; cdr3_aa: CASSLVGPNYGYTF
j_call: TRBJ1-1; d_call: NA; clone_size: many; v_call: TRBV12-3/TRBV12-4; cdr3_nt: TGTGCCAGCAGCCAGGGGCAAGGCACTGAAGCTTTCTTT; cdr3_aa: CASSQGQGTEAFF
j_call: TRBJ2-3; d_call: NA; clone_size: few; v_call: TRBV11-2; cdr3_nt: TGTGCCAGCAGCCCTCCCCGGCAGCGGAATACGCAGTATTTT; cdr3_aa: CASSPPRQRNTQYF
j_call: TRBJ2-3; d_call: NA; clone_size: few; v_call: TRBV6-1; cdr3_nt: TGTGCCAGCAGTGAGCCTTTCACAGATACGCAGTATTTT; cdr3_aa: CASSEPFTDTQYF
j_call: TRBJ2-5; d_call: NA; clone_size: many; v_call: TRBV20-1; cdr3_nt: TGCAGTGCTAGCAGTACCCGGGCCTTACACCGAGAGACCCAGTACTTC; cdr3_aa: CSASSTRALHRETQYF
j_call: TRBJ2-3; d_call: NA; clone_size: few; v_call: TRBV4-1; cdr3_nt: TGCGCCAGCAGCCCATTCCGGGATCCCACAGATACGCAGTATTTT; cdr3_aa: CASSPFRDPTDTQYF
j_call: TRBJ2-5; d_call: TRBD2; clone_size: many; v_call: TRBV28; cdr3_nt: TGTGCCAGCAGTCCCGACAAGAGCGGGAGCCCAGAGACCCAGTACTTC; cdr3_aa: CASSPDKSGSPETQYF
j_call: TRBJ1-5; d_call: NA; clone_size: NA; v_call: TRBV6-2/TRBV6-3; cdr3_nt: TGTGCCATCAATGCGACGGGATATAGCAATCAGCCCCAGCATTTT; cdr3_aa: CAINATGYSNQPQHF
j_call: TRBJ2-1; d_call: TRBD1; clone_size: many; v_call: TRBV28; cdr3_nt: TGTGCCAGCAGTCTTAAAACCGGGACAGGACTCTACAATGAGCAGTTCTTC; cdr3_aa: CASSLKTGTGLYNEQFF
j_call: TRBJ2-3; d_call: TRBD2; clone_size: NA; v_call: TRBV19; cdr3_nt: TGTGCCAGTAGTATCTTTGCGGGAGGCACAGATACGCAGTATTTT; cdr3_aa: CASSIFAGGTDTQYF
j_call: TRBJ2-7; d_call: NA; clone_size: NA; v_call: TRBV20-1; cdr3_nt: TGCAGTGCTAGAGATCGCGTAGGGGGCTCCTACGAGCAGTACTTC; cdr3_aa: CSARDRVGGSYEQYF
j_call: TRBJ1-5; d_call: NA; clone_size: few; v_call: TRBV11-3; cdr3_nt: TGTGCCAGCAGCTTAGACAGGAAGGGTTGGCAGCCCCAGCATTTT; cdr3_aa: CASSLDRKGWQPQHF
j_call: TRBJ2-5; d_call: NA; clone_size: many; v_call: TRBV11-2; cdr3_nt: TGTGCCAGCAGCTTAGATGTCAGTAGGTTAGAGACCCAGTACTTC; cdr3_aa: CASSLDVSRLETQYF
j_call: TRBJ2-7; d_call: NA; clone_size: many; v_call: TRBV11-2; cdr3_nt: TGTGCCAGCAGCTTCCTGGGGCAGGGGCGATACTACGAGCAGTACTTC; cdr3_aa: CASSFLGQGRYYEQYF
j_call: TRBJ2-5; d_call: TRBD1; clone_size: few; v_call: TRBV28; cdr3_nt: TGTGCCAGCAGTTTACCAAGGACAGGCGCGGAGACCCAGTACTTC; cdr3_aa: CASSLPRTGAETQYF
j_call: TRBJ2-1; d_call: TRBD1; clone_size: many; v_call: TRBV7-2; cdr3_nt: TGTGCCAGCAGCTACCGGACAGGGTGGGATGAGCAGTTCTTC; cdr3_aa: CASSYRTGWDEQFF
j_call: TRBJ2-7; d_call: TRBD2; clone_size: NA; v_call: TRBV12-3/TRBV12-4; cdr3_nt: TGTGCCAGCAGCAGGACTAGCGGGAACCGCTACGAGCAGTACTTC; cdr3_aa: CASSRTSGNRYEQYF
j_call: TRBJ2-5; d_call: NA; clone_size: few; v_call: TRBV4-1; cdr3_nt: TGCGCCAGCAGCCAAAAGTTATACCAAGAGACCCAGTACTTC; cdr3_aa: CASSQKLYQETQYF
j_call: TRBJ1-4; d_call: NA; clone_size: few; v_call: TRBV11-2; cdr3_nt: TGTGCCAGCAGCTTAGAGGGGCGCTGGGGTGAAAAACTGTTTTTT; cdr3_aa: CASSLEGRWGEKLFF
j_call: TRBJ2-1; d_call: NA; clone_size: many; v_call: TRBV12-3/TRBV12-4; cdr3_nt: TGTGCCAGCACCGGGGGCAGCGGGATTCTGCGGGAGCAGTTCTTC; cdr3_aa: CASTGGSGILREQFF
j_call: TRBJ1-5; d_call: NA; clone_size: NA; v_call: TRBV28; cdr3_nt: TGTGCCAGCAGTCCCGTAGGGGGGGGAGGGCAGCCCCAGCATTTT; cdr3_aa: CASSPVGGGGQPQHF
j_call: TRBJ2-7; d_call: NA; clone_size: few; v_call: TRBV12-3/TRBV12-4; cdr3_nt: TGTGCCAGCAGTCACTTGGGGCCCGAGCAGTACTTC; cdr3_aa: CASSHLGPEQYF
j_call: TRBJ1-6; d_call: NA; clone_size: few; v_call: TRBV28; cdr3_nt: TGTGCCAGCTGGACATCCCCTAATTCACCCCTCCACTTT; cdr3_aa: CASWTSPNSPLHF
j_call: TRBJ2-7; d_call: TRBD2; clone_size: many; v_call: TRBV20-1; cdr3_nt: TGCAGTGCTAGATCCGGAAAAGCGGGATACTCCTACGAGCAGTACTTC; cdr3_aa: CSARSGKAGYSYEQYF
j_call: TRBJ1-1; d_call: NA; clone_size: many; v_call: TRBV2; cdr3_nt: TGTGCCAGCATAGAGTCTCCGTGGACTGAAGCTTTCTTT; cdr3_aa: CASIESPWTEAFF
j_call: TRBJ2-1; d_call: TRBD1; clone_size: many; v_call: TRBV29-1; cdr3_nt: TGCAGCGTTGAAGCCGAACTAGGGACAGGGGGCAACGATGAGCAGTTCTTC; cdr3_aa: CSVEAELGTGGNDEQFF
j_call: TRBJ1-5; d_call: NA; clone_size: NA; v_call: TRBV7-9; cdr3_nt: TGTGCCAGCAGCAAACAGGGAATCAATCAGCCCCAGCATTTT; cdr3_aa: CASSKQGINQPQHF
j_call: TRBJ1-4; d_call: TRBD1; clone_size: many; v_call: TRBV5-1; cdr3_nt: TGCGCCAGCAGCCCTGGGGGAACAACAGGGGGATCGCGTGAAAAACTGTTTTTT; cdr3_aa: CASSPGGTTGGSREKLFF
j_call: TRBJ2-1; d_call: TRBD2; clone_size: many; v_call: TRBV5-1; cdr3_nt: TGCGCCAGCAGCCGGGGACTAGCGGACGGGCGGGAGCAGTTCTTC; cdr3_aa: CASSRGLADGREQFF
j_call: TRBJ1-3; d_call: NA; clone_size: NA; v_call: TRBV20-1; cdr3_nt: TGCAGTGCTAGAGACGTTCCAGTCTCTGGAAACACCATATATTTT; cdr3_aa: CSARDVPVSGNTIYF
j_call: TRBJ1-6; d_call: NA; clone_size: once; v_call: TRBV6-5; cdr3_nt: TGTGCCGGCAGTTACGAGGGAGCTAGGGGTTCACCCCTCCACTTT; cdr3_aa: CAGSYEGARGSPLHF
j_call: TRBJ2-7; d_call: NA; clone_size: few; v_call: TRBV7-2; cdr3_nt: TGTGCCAGCAGCTACCTCGGGTTTAATTACGAGCAGTACTTC; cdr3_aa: CASSYLGFNYEQYF
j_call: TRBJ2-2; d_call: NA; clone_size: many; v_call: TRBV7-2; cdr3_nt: TGTGCCAGCAGCCTTCCCTCCACCGGGGAGCTGTTTTTT; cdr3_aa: CASSLPSTGELFF
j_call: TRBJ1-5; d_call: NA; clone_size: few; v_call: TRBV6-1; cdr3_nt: TGTGCCAGCATAGGTGCAGGCCCAAATCAGCCCCAGCATTTT; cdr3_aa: CASIGAGPNQPQHF
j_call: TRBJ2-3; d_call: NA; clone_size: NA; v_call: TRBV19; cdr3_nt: TGTGCCAGTAATAGACAGGGAGGAGATACGCAGTATTTT; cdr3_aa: CASNRQGGDTQYF